Sequencing of this TCR beta chain was carried out in a study of cytomegalovirus exposure and HLA in healthy donors. The CDR3 consists of 13 residues. The V gene's germline CDR1 is GTSNPN and CDR2 SVGIG (reference sequence). Trimming removed 4 bases at V and 1 base at J, with 9 bases between. Notes on this clone: Its antigen is still unknown.

Study-wide results and limits: More clonal expansion characterized HLA-associated TCR beta chains than equally common others in a later analysis. In a later analysis, V- and J-gene trimming of beta chains associated with a DCLRE1C missense variant, replicated independently. Accurate prediction of HLA-A and HLA-B alleles (for most subjects) was reportedly achieved from TCR beta sequences. Several of the most significant clusters appeared linked to common viral pathogens, based on a later analysis.

Primers: 60 Vbeta forward and 13 Jbeta reverse. TCRdb keeps only in-frame clones here, not all; method: immunoSEQ multiplex PCR. This sample has 110,000 or so clones, with 60% to 80% found just once. The receptor was isolated from a man aged 50 or older in good health and CMV-seropositive. V usage is TRBV30 and J usage is TRBJ2-3, with D maybe TRBD2 (6 bases). The sequencing sample was made of PBMCs. CDR3 nucleotide sequence: TGTGCCTGGACGGGGGAGGGCACAGATACGCAGTATTTT. It specifies CAWTGEGTDTQYF. Drawing the rest from reference TRBV30 and TRBJ2-3, the complete variable domain is SQTIHQWPATLVQPVGSPLSLECTVEGTSNPNLYWYRQAAGRGLQLLFYSVGIGQISSEVPQNLSASRPQDRQFILSSKKLLLSDSGFYLCAWTGEGTDTQYFGPGTRLTVL.